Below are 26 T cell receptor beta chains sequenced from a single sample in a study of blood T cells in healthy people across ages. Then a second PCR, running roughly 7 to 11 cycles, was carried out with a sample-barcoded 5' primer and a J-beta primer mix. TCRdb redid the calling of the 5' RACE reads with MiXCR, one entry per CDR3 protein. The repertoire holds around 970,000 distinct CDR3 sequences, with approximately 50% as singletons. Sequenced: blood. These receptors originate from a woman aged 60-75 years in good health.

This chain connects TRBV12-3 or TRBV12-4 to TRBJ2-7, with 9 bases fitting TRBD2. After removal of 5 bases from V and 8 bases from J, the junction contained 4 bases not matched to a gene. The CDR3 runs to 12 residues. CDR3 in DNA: TGTGCCAGCAGTCCGTCTAGCGGGAAGCAGTACTTC. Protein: CASSPSSGKQYF.

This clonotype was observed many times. CDR3 amino acids: CASSQGTGTYEQYF. In DNA form, the CDR3 reads TGCGCCAGCAGCCAAGGGACAGGGACCTACGAGCAGTACTTC. The chain couples TRBV4-3 to TRBJ2-7; 8 bases align to TRBD1. CDR1 and CDR2 (germline): LGHNA, YSLEER. V dropped 1 base and J dropped 2; count of bases not matched to a gene: 1. This CDR3 spans 14 amino acids.

The CDR3 here is CSVGPESVDGYTF. The CDR3 nucleotides read TGCAGCGTTGGGCCAGAATCGGTAGATGGCTACACCTTC. The V gene is TRBV29-1, the J gene TRBJ1-2, with no clear D. CDR1 and CDR2 from the germline V gene are SQVTM and ANQGSEA. The CDR3 contains 13 residues. Trimming took 4 bases from V and 6 from J, leaving 15 bases between them.

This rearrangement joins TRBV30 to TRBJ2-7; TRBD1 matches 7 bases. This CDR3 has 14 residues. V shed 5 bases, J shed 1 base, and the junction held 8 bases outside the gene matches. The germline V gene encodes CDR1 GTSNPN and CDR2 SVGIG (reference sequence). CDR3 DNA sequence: TGTGCCTGGGGTGCCGGGACAGCTTCCTACGAGCAGTACTTC. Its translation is CAWGAGTASYEQYF.

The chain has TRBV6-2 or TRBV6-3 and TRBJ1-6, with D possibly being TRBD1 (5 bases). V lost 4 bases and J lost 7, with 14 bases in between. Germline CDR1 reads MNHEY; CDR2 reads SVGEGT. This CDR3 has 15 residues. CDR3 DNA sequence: TGTGCCAGCAGTTCCGGAACAGGCTTGAATTCACCCCTCCACTTT. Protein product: CASSSGTGLNSPLHF.

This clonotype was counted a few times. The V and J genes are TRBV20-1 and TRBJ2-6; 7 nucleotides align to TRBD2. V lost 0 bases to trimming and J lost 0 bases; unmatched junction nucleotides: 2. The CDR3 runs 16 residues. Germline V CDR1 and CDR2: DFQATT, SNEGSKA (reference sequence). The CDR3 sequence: CSARESGGSGANVLTF. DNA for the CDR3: TGCAGTGCTAGAGAGTCGGGGGGCTCTGGGGCCAACGTCCTGACTTTC.

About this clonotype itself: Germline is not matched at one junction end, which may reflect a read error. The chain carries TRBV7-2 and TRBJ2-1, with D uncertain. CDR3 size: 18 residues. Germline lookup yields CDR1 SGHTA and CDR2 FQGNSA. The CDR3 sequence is CVSSYRALGGSLYNEQFF. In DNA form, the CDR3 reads TGTGTCAGCAGCTATAGGGCGCTTGGCGGATCCCTCTACAATGAGCAGTTCTTC.

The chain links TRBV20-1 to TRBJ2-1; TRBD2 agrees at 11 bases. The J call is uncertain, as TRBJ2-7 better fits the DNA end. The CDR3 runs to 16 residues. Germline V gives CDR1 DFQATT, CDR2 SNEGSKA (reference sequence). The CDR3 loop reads CSALGLAESSYNEQYF. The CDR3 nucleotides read TGCAGTGCCCTGGGACTAGCGGAGAGCTCCTACAATGAGCAGTACTTC.

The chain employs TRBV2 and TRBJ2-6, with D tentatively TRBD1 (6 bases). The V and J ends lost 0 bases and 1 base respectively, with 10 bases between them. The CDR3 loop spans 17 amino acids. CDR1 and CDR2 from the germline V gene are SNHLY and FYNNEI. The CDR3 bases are TGTGCCAGCAGTGAAGCAGGGGGTAGATCTGGGGCCAACGTCCTGACTTTC. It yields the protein CASSEAGGRSGANVLTF.

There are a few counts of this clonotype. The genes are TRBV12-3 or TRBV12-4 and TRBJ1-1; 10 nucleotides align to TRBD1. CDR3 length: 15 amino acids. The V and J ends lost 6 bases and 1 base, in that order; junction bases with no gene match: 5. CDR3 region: CASRAGDRGNTEAFF. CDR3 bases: TGTGCCAGCAGGGCAGGGGACAGGGGGAACACTGAAGCTTTCTTT.

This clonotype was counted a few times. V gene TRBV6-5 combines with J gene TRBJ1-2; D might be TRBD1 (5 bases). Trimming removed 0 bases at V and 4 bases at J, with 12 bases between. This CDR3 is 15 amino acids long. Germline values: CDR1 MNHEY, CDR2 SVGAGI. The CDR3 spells CASSYSRQRAYGYTF. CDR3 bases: TGTGCCAGCAGTTACTCTAGACAGAGAGCCTATGGCTACACCTTC.

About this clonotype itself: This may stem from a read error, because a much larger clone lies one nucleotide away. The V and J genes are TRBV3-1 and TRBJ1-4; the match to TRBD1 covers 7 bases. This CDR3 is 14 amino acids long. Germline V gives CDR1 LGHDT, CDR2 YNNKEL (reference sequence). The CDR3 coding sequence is TGTGCCGGCAGCCAGGGGGCAACTAATGAAAAACTGTTTTTT. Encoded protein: CAGSQGATNEKLFF.

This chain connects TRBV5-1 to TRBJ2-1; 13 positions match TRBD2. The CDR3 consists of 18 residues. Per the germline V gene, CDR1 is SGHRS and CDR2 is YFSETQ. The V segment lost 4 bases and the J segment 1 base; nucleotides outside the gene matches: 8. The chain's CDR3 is CASSPHVGLAGSYNEQFF. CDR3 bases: TGCGCCAGCAGCCCGCATGTGGGACTAGCGGGATCCTACAATGAGCAGTTCTTC.

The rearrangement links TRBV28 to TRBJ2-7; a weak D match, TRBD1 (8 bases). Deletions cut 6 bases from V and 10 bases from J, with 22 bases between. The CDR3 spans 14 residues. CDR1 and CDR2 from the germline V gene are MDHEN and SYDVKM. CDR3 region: CASSPQQGGTVQYF. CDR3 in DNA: TGTGCCAGCAGCCCTCAACAGGGGGGGACCGTTCAGTACTTC.

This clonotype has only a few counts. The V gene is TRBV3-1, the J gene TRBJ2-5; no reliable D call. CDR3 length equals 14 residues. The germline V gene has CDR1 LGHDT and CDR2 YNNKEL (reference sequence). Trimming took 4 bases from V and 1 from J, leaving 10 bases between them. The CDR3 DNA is TGTGCCAGCAGCCTCACCTCCCCCCAAGAGACCCAGTACTTC. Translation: CASSLTSPQETQYF.

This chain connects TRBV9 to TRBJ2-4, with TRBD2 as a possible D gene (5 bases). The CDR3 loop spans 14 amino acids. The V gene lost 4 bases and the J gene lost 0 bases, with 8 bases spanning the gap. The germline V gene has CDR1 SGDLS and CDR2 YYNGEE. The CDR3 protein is CASSKGLAKNIQYF. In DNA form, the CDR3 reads TGTGCCAGCAGCAAAGGACTAGCCAAAAACATTCAGTACTTC.

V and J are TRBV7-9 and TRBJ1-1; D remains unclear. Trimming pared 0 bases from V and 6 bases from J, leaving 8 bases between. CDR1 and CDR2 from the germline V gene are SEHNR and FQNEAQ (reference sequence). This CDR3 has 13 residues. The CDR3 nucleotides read TGTGCCAGCAGCTTAGCGGAGCGCTCTGAAGCTTTCTTT. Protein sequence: CASSLAERSEAFF.

This CDR3 is CASSTRTELNSPLHF. Written as DNA, the CDR3 is TGTGCCAGCAGTACTCGGACCGAACTTAATTCACCCCTCCACTTT. The chain links TRBV27 to TRBJ1-6; D unresolved. Germline V CDR1 and CDR2: MNHEY, SMNVEV (reference sequence). This CDR3 region has 15 residues. V was pared by 5 bases and J by 6 bases, with 14 bases between.

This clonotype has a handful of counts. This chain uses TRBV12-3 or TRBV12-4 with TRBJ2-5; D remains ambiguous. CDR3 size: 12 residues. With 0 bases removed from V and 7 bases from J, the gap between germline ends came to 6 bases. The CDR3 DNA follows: TGTGCCAGCAGTTTAGCTGGGTCGACCCAGTACTTC. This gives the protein CASSLAGSTQYF.

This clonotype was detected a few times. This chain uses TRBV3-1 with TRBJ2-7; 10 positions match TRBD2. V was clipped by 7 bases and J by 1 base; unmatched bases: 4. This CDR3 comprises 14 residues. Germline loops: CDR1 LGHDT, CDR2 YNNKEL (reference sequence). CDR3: CASTASGRSYEQYF. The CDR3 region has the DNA TGTGCCAGCACAGCTAGCGGGAGATCCTACGAGCAGTACTTC.

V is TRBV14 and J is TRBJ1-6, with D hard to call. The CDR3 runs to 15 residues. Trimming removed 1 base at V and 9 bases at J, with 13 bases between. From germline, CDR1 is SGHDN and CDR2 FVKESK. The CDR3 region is CASSQGVLDGSPLHF. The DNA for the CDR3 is TGTGCCAGCAGCCAAGGTGTCCTGGACGGTTCACCCCTCCACTTT.

In nucleotides, the CDR3 is TGCGCCAGCAGCCAAGGGAGACTAGCGGGAGATGTTGAGCAGTTCTTC. Its translation: CASSQGRLAGDVEQFF. The chain is built from TRBV4-1 and TRBJ2-1; TRBD2 agrees at 12 bases. Trimming removed 1 base from V and 9 bases from J; junction bases left unmatched: 7. CDR1 is MGHRA and CDR2 is YSYEKL in the germline V gene. There are 16 residues in the CDR3.

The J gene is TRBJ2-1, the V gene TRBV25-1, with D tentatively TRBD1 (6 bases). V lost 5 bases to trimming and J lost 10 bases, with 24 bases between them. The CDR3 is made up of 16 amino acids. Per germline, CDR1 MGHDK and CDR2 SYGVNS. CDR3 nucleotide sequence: TGTGCCAGCAGTAGACCCTCCTACAGGGAAGTAGGGGAGCAGTTCTTC. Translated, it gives CASSRPSYREVGEQFF.

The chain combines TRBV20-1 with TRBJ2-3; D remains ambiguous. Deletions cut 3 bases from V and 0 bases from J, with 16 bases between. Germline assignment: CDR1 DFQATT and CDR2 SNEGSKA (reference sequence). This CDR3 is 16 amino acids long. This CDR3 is CSASYWTLISTDTQYF. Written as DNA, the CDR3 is TGCAGTGCTAGTTATTGGACCTTGATTAGCACAGATACGCAGTATTTT.

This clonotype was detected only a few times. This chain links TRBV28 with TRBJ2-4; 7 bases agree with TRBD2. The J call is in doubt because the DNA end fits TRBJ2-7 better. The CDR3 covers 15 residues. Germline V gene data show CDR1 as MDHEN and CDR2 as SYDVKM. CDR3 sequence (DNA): TGTGCCAGCAGCCCCACTGTCGGGGGGTTGGGCGAGCAGTACTTC. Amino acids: CASSPTVGGLGEQYF.

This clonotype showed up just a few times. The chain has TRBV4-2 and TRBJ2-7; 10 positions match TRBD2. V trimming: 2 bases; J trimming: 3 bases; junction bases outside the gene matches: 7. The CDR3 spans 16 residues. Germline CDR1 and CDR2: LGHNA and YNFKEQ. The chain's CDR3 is CASSQLGTSDLYEQYF. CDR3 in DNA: TGTGCCAGCAGCCAACTTGGGACTAGCGATCTCTACGAGCAGTACTTC.